The 13 T cell receptor beta chains given below trace back to one sample, sequenced in a study of T cells in Graves' hyperthyroidism and ophthalmopathy. RNA transcripts were the template for amplifying TCR beta CDR3 regions. The HTBI primer set drove a first-round RT-PCR of the TCR CDR3. One entry per CDR3 protein results from TCRdb running MiXCR on the multiplex PCR reads. The sample records a few hundred thousand distinct CDR3 sequences, more than 20% being singletons. Source material: blood. The receptor set was obtained from a man between 18 and 29 years old with Graves' hyperthyroidism.

The V and J genes are TRBV19 and TRBJ1-1, with 9 positions matching TRBD1. With V trimmed by 10 bases and J by 3 bases, 6 bases remained unmatched. This CDR3 has 13 amino acids. Germline-derived CDR1 and CDR2 are LNHDA and SQIVND (reference sequence). DNA for the CDR3: TGTGCCACCCGGACAGGGGCGCACACTGAAGCTTTCTTT. This encodes CATRTGAHTEAFF.

This clonotype was observed once. This chain joins TRBV6-5 and TRBJ1-1; the match to TRBD1 covers 7 bases. CDR1 MNHEY and CDR2 SVGAGI come from the germline V gene. The CDR3 sequence is 14 residues long. Unmatched junction bases numbered 6, after V lost 3 bases and J lost 5 bases. For the CDR3, the DNA is TGTGCCAGCAGTTATGGCAGGGGGTATACTGAAGCTTTCTTT. As protein: CASSYGRGYTEAFF.

This clonotype was counted between two and nine times. The chain combines TRBV4-1 with TRBJ1-1; D might be TRBD1 (5 bases). The ends were cut back, 3 bases at V and 0 bases at J, with 11 bases in the middle. Per germline, CDR1 MGHRA and CDR2 YSYEKL. CDR3 size: 15 residues. In DNA form, the CDR3 reads TGCGCCAGCAGCCATCTAACAGGTATGAACACTGAAGCTTTCTTT. Its protein is CASSHLTGMNTEAFF.

This clonotype was found many times. The chain joins TRBV29-1 to TRBJ2-7; perhaps TRBD2 as D (5 bases). CDR3 size: 12 residues. The V gene lost 4 bases and the J gene lost 0 bases, with 7 bases spanning the gap. The germline CDR1 and CDR2 sequences are SQVTM and ANQGSEA. The CDR3 region is CSVVLASYEQYF. The DNA for the CDR3 is TGCAGCGTTGTCCTAGCCTCCTACGAGCAGTACTTC.

The chain joins TRBV20-1 to TRBJ1-1; D uncertain. The CDR3 runs to 13 residues. Deletions cut 2 bases from V and 3 bases from J, with 10 bases between. Germline CDR1 reads DFQATT; CDR2 reads SNEGSKA (reference sequence). The CDR3 is CSARNQLHTEAFF. As DNA, the CDR3 is TGCAGTGCTAGAAACCAGCTACACACTGAAGCTTTCTTT.

This clonotype turned up a few times. One end of the junction varies from germline; a read error may be responsible. This rearrangement joins TRBV11-2 to TRBJ2-2; maybe TRBD2 (6 bases). The length of the CDR3 is 15 residues. CDR1 is SGHAT, CDR2 FQNNGV, per germline. The CDR3 sequence is CASSVDPGGTGELFF. In DNA, the CDR3 is TGTGCCAGCAGCGTAGATCCTGGGGGGACCGGGGAGCTGTTTTTT.

This clonotype was picked up a small number of times. The chain links TRBV20-1 to TRBJ2-7; 12 bases are a match to TRBD2. With 4 bases clipped from V and 4 bases from J, the junction kept 2 bases outside the gene matches. Germline V lookup: CDR1 DFQATT, CDR2 SNEGSKA (reference sequence). CDR3 size: 13 residues. The CDR3 coding sequence is TGCAGTGCTACCGGACTAGCGGGGTACGAGCAGTACTTC. Encoded protein: CSATGLAGYEQYF.

This clonotype occurred a few times. The chain couples TRBV20-1 to TRBJ2-5; 8 positions match TRBD1. With V trimmed by 0 bases and J by 4 bases, 13 bases remained unmatched. The CDR3 consists of 17 residues. From germline, CDR1 is DFQATT and CDR2 SNEGSKA (reference sequence). CDR3 amino acids: CSARDGDRGLVGETQYF. In DNA, the CDR3 is TGCAGTGCTAGAGATGGTGACAGGGGATTAGTGGGAGAGACCCAGTACTTC.

This clonotype has at least ten counts. This chain links TRBV6-1 with TRBJ1-2; 9 nucleotides agree with TRBD1. The CDR3 length is 13 residues. Trimming cost V 3 bases and J 10 bases; bases outside gene matches: 6. Germline V gene data show CDR1 as MNHNS and CDR2 as SASEGT. The CDR3 reads CASSDPGQGAYTF. In nucleotides, the CDR3 is TGTGCCAGCAGTGACCCGGGACAGGGAGCCTACACCTTC.

This clonotype was observed at least ten times. This sequence joins TRBV20-1 and TRBJ2-5, with 9 bases identical to TRBD1. V trimming: 5 bases; J trimming: 6 bases; junction bases outside the gene matches: 16. This CDR3 is 16 amino acids long. Germline V gives CDR1 DFQATT, CDR2 SNEGSKA (reference sequence). The CDR3, as DNA: TGCAGTGCTCCGAAACCCGGGACAGGGAACGTTAAGACCCAGTACTTC. Amino acids: CSAPKPGTGNVKTQYF.

This clonotype was recorded many times. This sequence joins TRBV20-1 and TRBJ1-5; 7 bases line up with TRBD1. Trimming removed 5 bases from V and 4 bases from J; junction bases left unmatched: 8. The CDR3 extends over 14 amino acids. Germline V gene sequence: CDR1 DFQATT, CDR2 SNEGSKA (reference sequence). The CDR3 loop is CSALDRLGNQPQHF. CDR3 DNA sequence: TGCAGTGCTTTGGACAGGTTAGGAAATCAGCCCCAGCATTTT.

This clonotype appeared many times. This sequence joins TRBV6-5 and TRBJ2-5, with D possibly being TRBD1 (6 bases). V lost 2 bases and J lost 1, with 11 bases in between. This CDR3 is built from 15 residues. From germline, CDR1 is MNHEY and CDR2 SVGAGI. The CDR3 region has the DNA TGTGCCAGCAGTTACGTGGCAGGGGTCCAAGAGACCCAGTACTTC. Translated: CASSYVAGVQETQYF.

This clonotype came up once. This sequence joins TRBV15 and TRBJ1-1; D remains ambiguous. This CDR3 is 13 amino acids long. V was trimmed by 1 base and J by 6 bases, leaving 9 bases between them. CDR1 is LNHNV and CDR2 is YYDKDF in the germline V gene (reference sequence). CDR3 sequence: CATSRVLGAEAFF. The CDR3 coding sequence is TGTGCCACCAGCAGAGTTCTAGGAGCTGAAGCTTTCTTT.